This is a list of T cell receptor beta chains from one sample in a study of graft-versus-host responses after intestinal transplantation. Profiling relied on immunoSEQ multiplex PCR, and the TCRdb table lists in-frame clones only, not all of them. The sample records over 85,000 clones, just under 95% being singletons. These receptors' antigens are unknown. Material: unstimulated CD8+ T cells sorted from spleen or lymph node cells, obtained before intestinal transplant. The receptors originated from a human donor who received an intestinal transplant. The CDR3 runs from the conserved cysteine through the conserved F or W. Each record gives: V gene, clone size, J gene, D gene, CDR3 protein, CDR3 DNA. A D gene is named only where the DNA matches it firmly. The listing skips clone size in some rows; elsewhere it reads once, few, many or a size class.

TRBV4-1,-,TRBJ2-2,TRBD1,CASSQVPQGFYGELFF,TGCGCCAGCAGCCAAGTACCACAGGGGTTTTACGGGGAGCTGTTTTTT
TRBV30,-,TRBJ2-6,-,CAWSGRTASSGANVLTF,TGTGCCTGGAGTGGGCGGACAGCCAGCTCTGGGGCCAACGTCCTGACTTTC
TRBV19,-,TRBJ2-7,TRBD1,CASSIQGANGFYEQYF,TGTGCCAGTAGTATCCAGGGGGCGAATGGATTCTACGAGCAGTACTTC
TRBV2,-,TRBJ2-1,TRBD2,CASSSTGTSGRGEQFF,TGTGCCAGCAGTTCTACTGGGACTAGCGGGAGAGGGGAGCAGTTCTTC
TRBV18,-,TRBJ1-6,-,CASSPLALSSYNSPLHF,TGTGCCAGCTCACCACTAGCCCTCAGCTCCTATAATTCACCCCTCCACTTT
TRBV6-1,-,TRBJ2-1,TRBD2,CASSEEPAGGGEQFF,TGTGCCAGCAGTGAAGAGCCAGCGGGAGGAGGTGAGCAGTTCTTC
TRBV25-1,-,TRBJ1-3,-,CASSARGGYSGNTIYF,TGTGCCAGCAGTGCCCGTGGGGGGTACTCTGGAAACACCATATATTTT
TRBV7-2,once,TRBJ1-1,TRBD1,CASSLGAGQDLNTEAFF,TGTGCCAGCAGCTTAGGAGCCGGACAGGATCTCAACACTGAAGCTTTCTTT
TRBV5-8,-,TRBJ1-2,-,CASSLISGANYGYTF,TGTGCCAGCAGCTTGATTTCCGGAGCCAACTATGGCTACACCTTC
TRBV11-2,-,TRBJ1-4,TRBD1,CASSPGTGGIVEKLFF,TGTGCCAGCAGCCCCGGGACAGGGGGCATCGTTGAAAAACTGTTTTTT
TRBV5-1,-,TRBJ2-5,TRBD1,CASRQGEYQETQYF,TGCGCCAGCAGGCAGGGGGAGTACCAAGAGACCCAGTACTTC
TRBV30,-,TRBJ1-2,-,CAWSPGAGLSNYGYTF,TGTGCCTGGAGTCCAGGGGCCGGCCTCTCTAACTATGGCTACACCTTC
TRBV15,-,TRBJ1-2,-,CATSMEVGGLYGYTF,TGTGCCACCAGCATGGAGGTCGGGGGTCTCTATGGCTACACCTTC
TRBV27,-,TRBJ2-7,TRBD1,CASSLSGQAYEQYF,TGTGCCAGCAGTTTGTCGGGACAGGCCTACGAGCAGTACTTC
TRBV7-8,-,TRBJ2-3,TRBD2,CASSLLAGEADTQYF,TGTGCCAGCAGCTTACTAGCGGGGGAGGCAGATACGCAGTATTTT
TRBV13,-,TRBJ2-2,-,CASSLGLGSSGELFF,TGTGCCAGCAGCTTAGGCCTTGGGAGTTCCGGGGAGCTGTTTTTT
TRBV4-2,-,TRBJ2-3,TRBD2,CASSQVTSGRSATQYF,TGTGCCAGCAGCCAAGTTACTAGCGGGAGATCAGCTACGCAGTATTTT
TRBV7-8,-,TRBJ2-1,TRBD1,CASSLSRQGYNEQFF,TGTGCCAGCAGCTTATCGAGACAGGGATACAATGAGCAGTTCTTC
TRBV6-1,once,TRBJ2-1,TRBD2,CAGGTSTYNEQFF,TGTGCCGGGGGGACTAGTACCTACAATGAGCAGTTCTTC
TRBV19,-,TRBJ2-1,TRBD2,CASSILEAGGQFF,TGTGCCAGTAGTATTCTGGAGGCGGGAGGGCAGTTCTTC
TRBV27,-,TRBJ1-2,-,CASSLGIRGYGYTF,TGTGCCAGCAGTTTAGGGATCCGGGGCTATGGCTACACCTTC
TRBV19,-,TRBJ1-1,-,CASSIGTSFGTEAFF,TGTGCCAGTAGTATAGGGACATCCTTTGGCACTGAAGCTTTCTTT
TRBV6-1,-,TRBJ2-3,TRBD1,CASTIGTGGADTQYF,TGTGCCAGCACCATAGGGACAGGGGGCGCAGATACGCAGTATTTT
TRBV9,-,TRBJ1-2,-,CASSRSGGITNYGYTF,TGTGCCAGCAGCCGTAGTGGGGGGATTACTAACTATGGCTACACCTTC
TRBV4-1,-,TRBJ1-3,-,CASSQDPTGGNTIYF,TGCGCCAGCAGCCAAGATCCAACAGGAGGGAACACCATATATTTT
TRBV6-5,-,TRBJ2-7,-,CASSPSGEMTYEQYF,TGTGCCAGCAGCCCGTCGGGGGAGATGACCTACGAGCAGTACTTC
TRBV27,-,TRBJ2-1,-,CASSLQGPNEQFF,TGTGCCAGCAGTTTGCAGGGGCCCAATGAGCAGTTCTTC
TRBV4-1,-,TRBJ2-1,TRBD2,CASSQDTGGWLEQFF,TGCGCCAGCAGCCAAGATACGGGAGGGTGGCTCGAGCAGTTCTTC